The 29 T cell receptor beta chains reported below all come from one sample, sequenced in a study of shared clonotypes between healthy human individuals. Sequenced by immunoSEQ multiplex PCR; TCRdb stores in-frame clones only, minus some. The sample carries more than 400,000 clones, about 95% recorded once. The sequenced sample consisted of naive CD4+ T cells sorted from blood. Subset described: CD45RA+ positively selected. These TCRs come from a young woman in good health.

The chain recombines TRBV5-4 with TRBJ2-7; D is unclear. This CDR3 contains 15 residues. V dropped 5 bases and J dropped 1 base, with 16 bases sitting between them. Looked up from germline, CDR1 is SGHNT and CDR2 is YYREEE (reference sequence). CDR3 in DNA: TGTGCCAGCAGTCTTCATACTCTCCTATCCTACGAGCAGTACTTC. It codes for CASSLHTLLSYEQYF. The whole variable domain, filled in from reference TRBV5-4 and TRBJ2-7, reads ETGVTQSPTHLIKTRGQQVTLRCSSQSGHNTVSWYQQALGQGPQFIFQYYREEENGRGNFPPRFSGLQFPNYSSELNVNALELDDSALYLCASSLHTLLSYEQYFGPGTRLTVT.

The chain couples TRBV11-2 to TRBJ2-7, with D maybe TRBD2 (6 bases). This CDR3 region has 14 residues. V gave up 5 bases and J gave up 4 bases, with 15 bases separating them. Germline V lookup: CDR1 SGHAT, CDR2 FQNNGV. The CDR3 region is CASSIPGLNYEQYF. CDR3 coding DNA: TGTGCCAGCAGCATACCGGGACTCAATTACGAGCAGTACTTC.

This rearrangement joins TRBV5-1 to TRBJ2-1; D is perhaps TRBD2 (6 bases). Germline lookup yields CDR1 SGHRS and CDR2 YFSETQ. The CDR3 sequence is 13 residues long. Trimming removed 6 bases at V and 8 bases at J, with 15 bases between. The CDR3 DNA follows: TGCGCCAGCACGTTGGCGGGATCTGATGAGCAGTTCTTC. Protein sequence: CASTLAGSDEQFF.

V gene TRBV5-1 combines with J gene TRBJ2-5; 10 bases are a match to TRBD1. The DNA end favors TRBJ2-7, so the J call may be wrong. The CDR3 sequence is 15 residues long. The germline CDR1 and CDR2 sequences are SGHRS and YFSETQ. The CDR3 nucleotides read TGCGCCAGCAGCTTGGAGGGGACAGGGGTCCACGAGCAGTACTTC. Residues: CASSLEGTGVHEQYF.

The rearrangement uses TRBV5-1 and TRBJ1-1; D perhaps matches TRBD1 (5 bases). V lost 6 bases and J 2 bases, leaving 17 bases between the germline ends. This CDR3 spans 15 amino acids. Germline V gives CDR1 SGHRS, CDR2 YFSETQ. The CDR3 nucleotides are TGCGCCAGCAAACGAGTTCCCGACAGCAACACTGAAGCTTTCTTT. This gives the protein CASKRVPDSNTEAFF.

This chain joins TRBV5-4 and TRBJ2-5; 10 bases agree with TRBD2. Matching the DNA end better, TRBJ2-7 makes the J call doubtful. The V gene's germline CDR1 is SGHNT and CDR2 YYREEE (reference sequence). There are 15 residues in the CDR3. The CDR3 nucleotides read TGTGCCAGCAGCACTTCTAGCGGGAGCTCCTACGAGCAGTACTTC. The encoded protein is CASSTSSGSSYEQYF.

This chain joins TRBV5-6 and TRBJ1-1; D remains ambiguous. The germline V gene has CDR1 SGHDT and CDR2 YYEEEE. Trimming pared 2 bases from V and 1 base from J, leaving 6 bases between. The CDR3 contains 13 residues. The CDR3 DNA sequence: TGTGCCAGCAGCTTTGTGCCGAACACTGAAGCTTTCTTT. It encodes CASSFVPNTEAFF.

The table lists this clone with a count of one. This chain links TRBV6-1 with TRBJ2-6; D not certain. Trimming cost V 6 bases and J 0 bases, with 9 bases left between them. This CDR3 has 15 amino acids. CDR1 and CDR2 (germline): MNHNS, SASEGT. The CDR3 here is CASRYSSSGANVLTF. As DNA, the CDR3 is TGTGCCAGCAGGTACAGCAGCTCTGGGGCCAACGTCCTGACTTTC.

This clone was seen only once. The chain links TRBV5-1 to TRBJ2-7; D uncertain. The V and J ends lost 0 bases and 5 bases respectively, with 9 bases between them. CDR3 length: 13 amino acids. In germline, CDR1 is SGHRS, CDR2 YFSETQ. The CDR3 is CASSLDTVDEQYF. The CDR3 DNA is TGCGCCAGCAGCTTGGATACCGTGGACGAGCAGTACTTC.

V usage is TRBV15 and J usage is TRBJ1-4; tentatively, D is TRBD1 (6 bases). Trimming left V 3 bases short and J 3 bases short, with 8 bases between. The CDR3 sequence is 14 residues long. Germline CDR1 and CDR2: LNHNV and YYDKDF (reference sequence). The DNA for the CDR3 is TGTGCCACCAGCAGGGGACAAGCTAATGAAAAACTGTTTTTT. Its protein product is CATSRGQANEKLFF.

The CDR3 region is CASSQTTDYEQYF. The CDR3 DNA sequence: TGTGCCAGCAGTCAGACGACAGATTACGAGCAGTACTTC. The chain is built from TRBV6-6 and TRBJ2-7, with D possibly being TRBD1 (5 bases). Germline assignment: CDR1 MNHNY and CDR2 SVGAGI (reference sequence). V lost 5 bases to trimming and J lost 4 bases, with 12 bases between them. This CDR3 comprises 13 residues.

The V call is TRBV28, the J call TRBJ2-7, with TRBD1 identical over 7 bases. Trimming took 6 bases from V and 7 from J; bases not matched to a gene: 18. The CDR3 spans 16 residues. CDR1 and CDR2 from the germline V gene are MDHEN and SYDVKM. For the CDR3, the DNA is TGTGCCAGCAGCCCGACAGGGACCCTCTCGGCGGAAGAGCAGTACTTC. Amino acid sequence: CASSPTGTLSAEEQYF.

The V call is TRBV27, the J call TRBJ2-7, with 9 bases matching TRBD2. The CDR3 consists of 15 residues. CDR1 and CDR2 (germline): MNHEY, SMNVEV (reference sequence). V lost 3 bases and J lost 3; bases outside the gene matches: 6. The CDR3 DNA reads TGTGCCAGCAGTTTGTCGGCTAGCGGGATCTACGAGCAGTACTTC. Its translation: CASSLSASGIYEQYF.

This chain uses TRBV6-6 with TRBJ1-5; D might be TRBD1 (5 bases). In germline, CDR1 is MNHNY, CDR2 SVGAGI (reference sequence). Trimming stripped 5 bases from V and 8 bases from J, with 13 bases between. The CDR3 loop spans 13 amino acids. DNA for the CDR3: TGTGCCAGCAGTATCATGGGACTTGAGCCCCAGCATTTT. Translating gives CASSIMGLEPQHF.

The chain has TRBV27 and TRBJ1-1; D gene unclear. The CDR3 runs 13 residues. Germline loops: CDR1 MNHEY, CDR2 SMNVEV (reference sequence). V lost 3 bases to trimming and J lost 1 base, with 6 bases between them. This CDR3 reads CASSFASNTEAFF. Written as DNA, the CDR3 is TGTGCCAGCAGTTTCGCTTCGAACACTGAAGCTTTCTTT.

This clone was seen a single time. The V gene is TRBV7-3, the J gene TRBJ2-7; unclear D gene. Per the germline V gene, CDR1 is SGHTA and CDR2 is FQGTGA. The CDR3 totals 14 residues. The V end was cut by 3 bases, the J end by 1 base, with 10 bases between. The CDR3 region is CASSLGDASYEQYF. Here the CDR3 DNA reads TGTGCCAGCAGCTTGGGTGACGCATCCTACGAGCAGTACTTC.

This chain joins TRBV18 and TRBJ2-3; 14 bases agree with TRBD2. Germline assignment: CDR1 KGHSH and CDR2 LQKENI. V dropped 4 bases and J dropped 5; count of bases not matched to a gene: 5. The CDR3 has 16 amino acids. CDR3 in amino acids: CASSLGLAGDGDTQYF. The CDR3 DNA follows: TGTGCCAGCTCACTGGGACTAGCGGGAGATGGAGATACGCAGTATTTT. Using reference TRBV18 and TRBJ2-3 for the parts outside the CDR3, the full variable domain is NAGVMQNPRHLVRRRGQEARLRCSPMKGHSHVYWYRQLPEEGLKFMVYLQKENIIDESGMPKERFSAEFPKEGPSILRIQQVVRGDSAAYFCASSLGLAGDGDTQYFGPGTRLTVL.

The V and J genes are TRBV6-1 and TRBJ1-2, with D possibly being TRBD1 (6 bases). The V gene lost 7 bases and the J gene lost 4 bases, with 16 bases spanning the gap. This CDR3 has 14 amino acids. CDR1 is MNHNS and CDR2 is SASEGT in the germline V gene. The CDR3 coding sequence is TGTGCCAGCATCGAGAGAAGGGGGTTCTATGGCTACACCTTC. Protein sequence: CASIERRGFYGYTF.

This sequence joins TRBV7-6 and TRBJ1-3; unclear D gene. CDR1 and CDR2 (germline): SGHVS, FNYEAQ. The CDR3 consists of 15 residues. Trimming removed 2 bases at V and 0 bases at J, with 8 bases between. The CDR3 protein is CASSLTSTSGNTIYF. CDR3 in DNA: TGTGCCAGCAGCTTAACCTCTACCTCTGGAAACACCATATATTTT.

The chain employs TRBV7-8 and TRBJ2-5, with D perhaps matching TRBD1 (5 bases). Germline V gives CDR1 SGHVS, CDR2 FQNEAQ. The CDR3 runs to 12 residues. V lost 5 bases, J lost 10 bases, and 14 bases lay in between. CDR3 nucleotide sequence: TGTGCCAGCAGCCCCGGACAAGGGGTCCAGTACTTC. This sequence encodes CASSPGQGVQYF.

The chain combines TRBV5-1 with TRBJ1-1; no clear D. The germline gives CDR1 SGHRS, CDR2 YFSETQ. This CDR3 has 14 amino acids. With 0 bases removed from V and 0 bases from J, the gap between germline ends came to 6 bases. CDR3 loop: CASSLVAVNTEAFF. The CDR3 coding sequence is TGCGCCAGCAGCTTGGTGGCGGTGAACACTGAAGCTTTCTTT. The whole variable domain, remainder taken from reference TRBV5-1 and TRBJ1-1, is KAGVTQTPRYLIKTRGQQVTLSCSPISGHRSVSWYQQTPGQGLQFLFEYFSETQRNKGNFPGRFSGRQFSNSRSEMNVSTLELGDSALYLCASSLVAVNTEAFFGQGTRLTVV.

This clone is a singleton in its sample. The rearrangement uses TRBV7-6 and TRBJ1-4, with D perhaps TRBD1 (5 bases). The V end lost 3 bases, the J end lost 0 bases, and 8 bases lay between the germline ends. CDR3 length: 15 amino acids. Germline V lookup: CDR1 SGHVS, CDR2 FNYEAQ. The CDR3 sequence: CASSFRGATNEKLFF. The CDR3 bases are TGTGCCAGCAGCTTTAGGGGTGCAACTAATGAAAAACTGTTTTTT.

The J gene is TRBJ2-7, the V gene TRBV5-4; perhaps TRBD2 as D (5 bases). V lost 1 base and J lost 0, with 11 bases in between. The CDR3 sequence is 15 residues long. Germline-derived CDR1 and CDR2 are SGHNT and YYREEE (reference sequence). The CDR3 DNA sequence: TGTGCCAGCAGCTTGTTTGGTGGGAGCTCCTACGAGCAGTACTTC. It is translated as CASSLFGGSSYEQYF.

The gene calls are TRBV28 and TRBJ2-3; 9 bases match TRBD1. CDR3 size: 17 residues. With V trimmed by 6 bases and J by 4 bases, 14 bases remained unmatched. The germline gives CDR1 MDHEN, CDR2 SYDVKM. The CDR3 DNA sequence: TGTGCCAGCAGACCTCCCGGGGGGACAGGGAGTCCAGATACGCAGTATTTT. This translates into CASRPPGGTGSPDTQYF.

This clone was seen only once. This sequence joins TRBV6-1 and TRBJ2-3; 10 positions match TRBD2. The CDR3 runs to 14 residues. CDR1 is MNHNS, CDR2 SASEGT, per germline. Trimming took 4 bases from V and 8 from J; bases not matched to a gene: 6. CDR3 loop: CASSVSSGSITQYF. The CDR3 DNA is TGTGCCAGCAGTGTCTCTAGCGGGAGTATTACGCAGTATTTT.

The genes are TRBV5-4 and TRBJ2-2; D is possibly TRBD1 (6 bases). V was cut by 4 bases and J by 4 bases, with 14 bases left in between. CDR3 length equals 15 residues. Per the germline V gene, CDR1 is SGHNT and CDR2 is YYREEE (reference sequence). The CDR3 DNA sequence: TGTGCCAGCAGCCCCCAAGTAGGGGGCACCGGGGAGCTGTTTTTT. Its protein product is CASSPQVGGTGELFF.

The V and J genes are TRBV30 and TRBJ1-4; D possibly corresponds to TRBD1 (6 bases). Germline V gives CDR1 GTSNPN, CDR2 SVGIG (reference sequence). The CDR3 sequence is 11 residues long. The germline V and J ends were trimmed by 0 bases and 16 bases, with 12 bases remaining between them. The CDR3 sequence: CAWSVAGTRFF. The CDR3 bases are TGTGCCTGGAGTGTAGCAGGGACACGGTTTTTT.

This clone is a singleton in its sample. Other DNA sequences in this sample translate to the same CDR3. This chain connects TRBV4-1 to TRBJ2-5; 9 bases are shared with TRBD1. From germline, CDR1 is MGHRA and CDR2 YSYEKL. Trimming took 4 bases from V and 4 from J; bases not matched to a gene: 1. The CDR3 runs to 13 residues. As DNA, the CDR3 is TGCGCCAGCAGCCTGACAGGGGGAGAGACCCAGTACTTC. As protein: CASSLTGGETQYF.

The chain couples TRBV7-5 to TRBJ1-2. TRBV7-5 is shown as a pseudogene. The CDR3 spans 13 residues. The CDR3 is CVRSPDQGPGYTF. Here the CDR3 DNA reads TGTGTCAGAAGCCCAGATCAGGGACCTGGCTACACCTTC.